This TCR beta chain was documented in a study of blood T cell repertoires in COVID-19. Germline CDR1 SEHNR, CDR2 FQNEAQ (reference sequence). Trimming removed 1 base at V and 4 bases at J, with 14 bases between. The length of the CDR3 is 15 residues. This table comes from immunoSEQ multiplex PCR, and its TCRdb copy is limited to in-frame clones, with some not included. The table lists approximately 110,000 clones, 75% to 90% of them singletons. Sequencing was performed on peripheral blood. The J gene is TRBJ2-7, the V gene TRBV7-9, with D perhaps matching TRBD1 (6 bases). This clonotype was obtained from an older woman with acute or convalescent COVID-19. The CDR3 loop reads CASSLGGGFPYEQYF. In nucleotides, the CDR3 is TGTGCCAGCAGCTTAGGAGGGGGATTTCCATACGAGCAGTACTTC.